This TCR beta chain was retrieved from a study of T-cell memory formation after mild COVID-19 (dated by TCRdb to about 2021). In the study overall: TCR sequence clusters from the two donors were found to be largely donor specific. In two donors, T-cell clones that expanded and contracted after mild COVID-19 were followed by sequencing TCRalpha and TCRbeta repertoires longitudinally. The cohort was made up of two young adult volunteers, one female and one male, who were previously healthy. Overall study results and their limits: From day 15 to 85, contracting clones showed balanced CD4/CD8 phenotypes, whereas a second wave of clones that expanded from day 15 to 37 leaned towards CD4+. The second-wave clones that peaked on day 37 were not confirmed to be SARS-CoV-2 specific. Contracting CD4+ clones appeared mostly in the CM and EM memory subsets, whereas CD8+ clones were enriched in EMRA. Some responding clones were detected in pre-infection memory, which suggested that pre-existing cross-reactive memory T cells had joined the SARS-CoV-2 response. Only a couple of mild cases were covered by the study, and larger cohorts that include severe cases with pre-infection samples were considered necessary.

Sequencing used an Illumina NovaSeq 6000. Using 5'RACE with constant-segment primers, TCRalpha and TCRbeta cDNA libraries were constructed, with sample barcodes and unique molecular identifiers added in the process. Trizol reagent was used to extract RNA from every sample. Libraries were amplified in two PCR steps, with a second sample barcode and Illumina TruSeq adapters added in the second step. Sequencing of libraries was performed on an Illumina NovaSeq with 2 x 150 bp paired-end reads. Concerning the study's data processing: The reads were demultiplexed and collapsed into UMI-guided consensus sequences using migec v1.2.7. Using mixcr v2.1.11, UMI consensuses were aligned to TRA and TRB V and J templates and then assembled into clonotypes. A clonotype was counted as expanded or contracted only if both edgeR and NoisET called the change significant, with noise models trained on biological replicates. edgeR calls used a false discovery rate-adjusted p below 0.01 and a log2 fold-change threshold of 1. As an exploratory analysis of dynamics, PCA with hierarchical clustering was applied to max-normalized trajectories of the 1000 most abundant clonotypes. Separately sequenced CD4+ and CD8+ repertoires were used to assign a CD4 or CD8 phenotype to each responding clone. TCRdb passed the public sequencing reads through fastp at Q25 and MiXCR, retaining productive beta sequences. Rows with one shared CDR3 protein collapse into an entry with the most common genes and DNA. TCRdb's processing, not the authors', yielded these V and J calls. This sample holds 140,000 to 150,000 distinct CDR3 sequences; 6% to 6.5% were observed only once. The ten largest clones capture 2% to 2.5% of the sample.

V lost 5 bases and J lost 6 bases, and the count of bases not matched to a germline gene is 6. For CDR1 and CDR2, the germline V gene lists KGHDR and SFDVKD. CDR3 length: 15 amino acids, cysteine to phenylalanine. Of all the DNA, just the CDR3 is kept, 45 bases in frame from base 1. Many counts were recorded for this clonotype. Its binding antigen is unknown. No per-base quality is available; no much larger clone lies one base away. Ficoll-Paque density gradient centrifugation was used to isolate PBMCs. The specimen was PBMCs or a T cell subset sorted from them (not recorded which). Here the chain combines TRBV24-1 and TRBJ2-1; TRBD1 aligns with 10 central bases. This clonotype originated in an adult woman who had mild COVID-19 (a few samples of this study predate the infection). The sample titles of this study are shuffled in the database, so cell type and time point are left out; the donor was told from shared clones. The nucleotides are TGTGCCACCAGTGGACGGGACAGGGGCGCCAATGAGCAGTTCTTC. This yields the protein CATSGRDRGANEQFF.